This TCR beta chain was identified in a study of tissue T cells after allogeneic stem cell transplantation. Produced via immunoSEQ multiplex PCR; TCRdb's table is partial and in-frame only. This sample carries 5,500 to 8,000 clones, approximately 50% of them seen once, and the ten largest clones take 20% to 25%. CDR1 and CDR2 from the germline V gene are WNHNN and SYGVQD (reference sequence). The CDR3 extends over 14 amino acids. V shed 4 bases and J shed 5 bases, with 14 bases lying between them. The chain is built from TRBV10-1 and TRBJ2-5; maybe TRBD2 (6 bases). The sequence was collected from a female donor at least 60 years old with lung cancer. Sequenced here: duodenum tissue, sampled at autopsy. The CDR3 bases are TGCGCCAGCAGTGCCACGGGGAGGAGGGAGACCCAGTACTTC. Translation gives CASSATGRRETQYF.